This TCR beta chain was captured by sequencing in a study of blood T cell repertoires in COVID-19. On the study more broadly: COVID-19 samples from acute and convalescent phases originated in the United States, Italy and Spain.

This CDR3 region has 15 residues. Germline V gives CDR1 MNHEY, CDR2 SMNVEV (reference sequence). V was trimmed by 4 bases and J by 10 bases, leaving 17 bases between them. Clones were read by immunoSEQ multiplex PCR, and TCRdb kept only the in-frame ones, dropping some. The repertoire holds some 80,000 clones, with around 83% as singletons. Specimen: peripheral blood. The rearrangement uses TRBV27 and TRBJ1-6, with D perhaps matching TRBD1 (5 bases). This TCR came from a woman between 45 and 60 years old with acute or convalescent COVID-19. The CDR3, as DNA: TGTGCCAGCAGTTCGCCCGGGGGGGGAGAGTCACCCCTCCACTTT. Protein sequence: CASSSPGGGESPLHF.